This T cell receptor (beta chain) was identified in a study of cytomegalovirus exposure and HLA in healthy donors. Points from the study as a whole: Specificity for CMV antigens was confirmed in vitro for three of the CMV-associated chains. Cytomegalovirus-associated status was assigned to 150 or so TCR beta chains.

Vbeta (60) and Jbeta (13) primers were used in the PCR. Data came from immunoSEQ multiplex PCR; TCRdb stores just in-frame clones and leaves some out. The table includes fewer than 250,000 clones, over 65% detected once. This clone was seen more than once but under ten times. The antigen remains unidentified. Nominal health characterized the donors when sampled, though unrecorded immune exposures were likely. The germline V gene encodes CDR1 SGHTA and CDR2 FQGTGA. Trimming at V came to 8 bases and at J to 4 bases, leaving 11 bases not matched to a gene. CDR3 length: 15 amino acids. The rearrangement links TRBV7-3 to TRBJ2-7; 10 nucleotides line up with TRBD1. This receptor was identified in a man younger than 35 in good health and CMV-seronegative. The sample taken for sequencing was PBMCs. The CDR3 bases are TGTGCCAGCTTGCTACTGGGACAGGGGATATACGAGCAGTACTTC. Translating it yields CASLLLGQGIYEQYF.